Listed below are T cell receptor beta chains from one sample, sequenced in a study of T cell repertoires in cytomegalovirus infection. Each CDR3 protein is one row after TCRdb ran MiXCR on the reads. The data contain some 300,000 distinct CDR3 sequences, roughly 15% of them singletons. Input material: PBMCs. The receptor source for this set is a human donor in good health (CMV status not recorded). Some clones in this sample may be carry-over from other donors' samples. CDR3s include the opening cysteine and the closing phenylalanine or tryptophan. Each record gives: D gene, V gene, CDR3 length, clone size, J gene, CDR3 protein, CDR3 DNA. D genes are given only for firm matches. Size is stated for part of the rows, as once, few or many counts, or as a class when the clone is expanded.

>-|TRBV15|14|-|TRBJ2-5
CATSDRTYQETQYF
TGTGCCACCAGTGACAGGACGTACCAAGAGACCCAGTACTTC
>-|TRBV12-3/TRBV12-4|16|many|TRBJ1-5
CASSYRAAQGKQPQHF
TGTGCCAGCAGTTATCGGGCAGCTCAGGGGAAGCAGCCCCAGCATTTT
>-|TRBV28|13|-|TRBJ2-1
CASSPTARVEQFF
TGTGCCAGCAGTCCCACGGCCAGGGTTGAGCAGTTCTTC
>TRBD1|TRBV20-1|19|-|TRBJ1-2
CSASASGRGLLTTNYGYTF
TGCAGTGCTAGCGCCAGCGGGAGGGGGCTATTAACAACCAACTATGGCTACACCTTC
>-|TRBV6-5|14|-|TRBJ1-5
CASSVTQGEQPQHF
TGTGCCAGCAGTGTTACCCAGGGCGAGCAGCCCCAGCATTTT
>TRBD1|TRBV11-2|16|once|TRBJ2-7
CASSLSGGQGAGEQYF
TGTGCCAGCAGCTTATCTGGGGGACAGGGGGCCGGCGAGCAGTACTTC
>-|TRBV9|14|few|TRBJ1-2
CASSVAESNYGYTF
TGTGCCAGCAGCGTAGCTGAATCTAACTATGGCTACACCTTC
>-|TRBV20-1|14|-|TRBJ1-1
CSARGALAGTEAFF
TGCAGTGCTAGAGGGGCTCTCGCTGGCACTGAAGCTTTCTTT
>TRBD2|TRBV7-2|16|many|TRBJ2-4
CASSLGGISGGNIQYF
TGTGCCAGCAGCTTGGGCGGTATTAGCGGGGGAAACATTCAGTACTTC
>-|TRBV20-1|13|few|TRBJ2-4
CSAAEAAKNIQYF
TGCAGTGCGGCGGAGGCCGCCAAAAACATTCAGTACTTC
>-|TRBV20-1|16|-|TRBJ1-1
CSARVMRGSSDTEAFF
TGCAGTGCTAGAGTTATGAGGGGCTCCTCGGACACTGAAGCTTTCTTT
>-|TRBV28|12|-|TRBJ1-4
CASTKLGEKLFF
TGTGCCAGCACCAAGCTCGGTGAAAAACTGTTTTTT
>TRBD2|TRBV20-1|13|many|TRBJ2-1
CSAAGLVGSEQFF
TGCAGTGCTGCGGGACTAGTTGGAAGTGAGCAGTTCTTC
>TRBD1|TRBV7-2|12|many|TRBJ2-1
CASSWDRRGQFF
TGTGCCAGCAGCTGGGACAGGCGTGGGCAGTTCTTC
>TRBD2|TRBV7-2|15|few|TRBJ2-1
CASSLAGGLSGAQFF
TGTGCCAGCAGTCTAGCGGGGGGGCTCTCCGGTGCGCAGTTCTTC
>TRBD1|TRBV7-2|15|many|TRBJ1-5
CASSLSTGNNQPQHF
TGTGCCAGCAGCTTATCGACAGGGAACAATCAGCCCCAGCATTTT
>TRBD2|TRBV4-3|16|-|TRBJ2-2
CASSQDLRGSTGELFF
TGCGCCAGCAGCCAAGATTTGCGGGGGTCGACCGGGGAGCTGTTTTTT
>TRBD2|TRBV7-8|15|many|TRBJ2-5
CASSGLAGGGETQYF
TGTGCCAGCAGCGGACTAGCGGGGGGTGGAGAGACCCAGTACTTC
>TRBD2|TRBV4-2|16|few|TRBJ2-1
CASSQDRTGGYNEQFF
TGTGCCAGCAGCCAAGATCGGACCGGGGGGTACAATGAGCAGTTCTTC
>TRBD1|TRBV4-1|19|many|TRBJ2-1
CASSRIRLWTGKTDNEQFF
TGCGCCAGCAGCCGCATACGACTTTGGACAGGGAAGACCGACAATGAGCAGTTCTTC
>TRBD1|TRBV3-1|16|-|TRBJ2-1
CASSPWTGESYNEQFF
TGTGCCAGCAGCCCCTGGACAGGCGAATCGTACAATGAGCAGTTCTTC
>TRBD2|TRBV27|19|few|TRBJ2-3
CASSLVPGLAGGSTDTQYF
TGTGCCAGCAGTTTAGTCCCGGGACTAGCGGGGGGAAGCACAGATACGCAGTATTTT
>TRBD2|TRBV7-2|16|many|TRBJ2-1
CASSFGSGYDYNEQFF
TGTGCCAGCAGCTTTGGTAGCGGGTATGACTACAATGAGCAGTTCTTC
>TRBD2|TRBV9|16|few|TRBJ2-5
CASSVDGTSRRETQYF
TGTGCCAGCAGCGTAGATGGGACTAGTCGACGAGAGACCCAGTACTTC
>TRBD1|TRBV7-2|15|many|TRBJ2-4
CASSSRQGGGHIQYF
TGTGCCAGCAGCTCCCGACAGGGTGGTGGACACATTCAGTACTTC
>-|TRBV20-1|14|-|TRBJ2-6
CSASTVSGANVLTF
TGCAGTGCTAGCACGGTCTCTGGGGCCAACGTCCTGACTTTC
>-|TRBV6-5|15|many|TRBJ2-7
CASSYLQGIPYEQYF
TGTGCCAGCAGTTACCTACAGGGTATCCCCTACGAGCAGTACTTC
>-|TRBV28|16|few|TRBJ2-3
CASTSLGLWSTDTQYF
TGTGCCAGCACGTCCCTGGGCCTATGGAGCACAGATACGCAGTATTTT
>TRBD1|TRBV20-1|15|-|TRBJ1-4
CSANRRTGGSEKLFF
TGCAGTGCTAACAGAAGGACAGGGGGATCTGAAAAACTGTTTTTT
>-|TRBV5-8|16|few|TRBJ1-5
CASSFVVIGPNQPQHF
TGTGCCAGCAGCTTTGTCGTGATAGGGCCAAATCAGCCCCAGCATTTT
>-|TRBV5-6|14|-|TRBJ1-1
CASSLRTSPGEAFF
TGTGCCAGCAGCCTCCGGACGTCCCCAGGTGAAGCTTTCTTT
>TRBD1|TRBV7-9|14|many|TRBJ1-2
CAGTAGTGNYGYTF
TGTGCCGGGACGGCGGGGACAGGGAACTATGGCTACACCTTC
>-|TRBV7-6|11|-|TRBJ2-1
CASSLGASSIF
TGTGCCAGCAGCTTAGGTGCCTCCTCGATCTTC
>-|TRBV7-9|14|once|TRBJ1-1
CASSSGGMNTEAFF
TGTGCCAGCAGCTCGGGGGGCATGAACACTGAAGCTTTCTTT
>-|TRBV12-3/TRBV12-4|13|many|TRBJ1-5
CASSFTVVLPQHF
TGTGCCAGCAGTTTCACGGTCGTCCTGCCCCAGCATTTT
>-|TRBV14|15|few|TRBJ1-3
CASSQRTGPGNTIYF
TGTGCCAGCAGCCAGCGAACAGGTCCTGGAAACACCATATATTTT
>-|TRBV7-9|13|-|TRBJ1-4
CASSSRDNEKLFF
TGTGCCAGCAGCTCCCGGGACAACGAAAAACTGTTTTTT
>-|TRBV5-6|15|-|TRBJ1-6
CASSRGRGYNSPLHF
TGTGCCAGCAGCCGGGGTCGAGGCTATAATTCACCCCTCCACTTT
>TRBD1|TRBV19|17|few|TRBJ2-7
CASSIRGDRGRKYEQYF
TGTGCCAGTAGTATACGTGGGGACAGGGGGCGCAAATACGAGCAGTACTTC
>TRBD2|TRBV20-1|13|-|TRBJ2-3
CSAGLAGGDTQYF
TGCAGTGCGGGGCTAGCGGGGGGGGATACGCAGTATTTT
>TRBD2|TRBV7-3|16|few|TRBJ2-5
CASTRVGTSPQETQYF
TGTGCCAGCACCCGTGTCGGGACTAGTCCCCAAGAGACCCAGTACTTC
>-|TRBV12-3/TRBV12-4|12|many|TRBJ2-3
CASSLEGNTQYF
TGTGCCAGCAGTTTGGAGGGAAATACGCAGTATTTT
>-|TRBV4-3|15|-|TRBJ1-1
CASSRDILGSTEAFF
TGCGCCAGCAGCCGGGACATCCTAGGGAGCACTGAAGCTTTCTTT
>TRBD2|TRBV24-1|17|-|TRBJ2-1
CATSDLGGGPSYNEQFF
TGTGCCACCAGTGATTTGGGCGGGGGGCCCTCCTACAATGAGCAGTTCTTC
>-|TRBV28|11|many|TRBJ1-1
CASKGDLEAFF
TGTGCCAGTAAGGGGGACCTTGAAGCTTTCTTT
>-|TRBV29-1|13|-|TRBJ1-3
CSVAANEGNTIYF
TGCAGCGTTGCAGCCAATGAAGGAAACACCATATATTTT
>-|TRBV29-1|11|few|TRBJ2-7
CSVGVPAEQYF
TGCAGCGTTGGAGTCCCCGCCGAGCAGTACTTC
>-|TRBV28|16|many|TRBJ2-3
CASSLPLASSTDTQYF
TGTGCCAGCAGTCTCCCCCTAGCTTCTAGCACAGATACGCAGTATTTT
>-|TRBV6-2/TRBV6-3|14|few|TRBJ1-1
CASSYSDSPVTAFF
TGTGCCAGCAGTTACTCGGACAGTCCAGTTACAGCTTTCTTT
>-|TRBV20-1|17|few|TRBJ2-5
CSARARTPSALQETQYF
TGCAGTGCTAGAGCGCGGACGCCTAGCGCTCTCCAAGAGACCCAGTACTTC
>-|TRBV7-2|16|many|TRBJ2-7
CASSLGPGGGTNEQYF
TGTGCCAGCAGCTTAGGTCCAGGGGGGGGGACAAACGAGCAGTACTTC
>-|TRBV19|15|-|TRBJ1-2
CASSISLQGPYGYTF
TGTGCCAGTAGTATCTCTCTGCAGGGTCCATATGGCTACACCTTC
>-|TRBV29-1|14|-|TRBJ2-1
CSVEVDSSYNEQFF
TGCAGCGTTGAAGTGGATTCCTCCTACAATGAGCAGTTCTTC
>-|TRBV12-3/TRBV12-4|13|many|TRBJ1-5
CASSRDVGQPQHF
TGTGCCAGCAGTCGGGATGTCGGACAGCCCCAGCATTTT
>-|TRBV5-5|13|few|TRBJ2-2
CASSSVANGELFF
TGTGCCAGCAGCTCAGTCGCGAACGGGGAGCTGTTTTTT
>TRBD1|TRBV20-1|13|-|TRBJ1-6
CSAKDRVDSPLHF
TGCAGTGCTAAGGACAGGGTTGATTCACCCCTCCACTTT
>TRBD1|TRBV19|16|many|TRBJ2-7
CASSRDLGQGGYEQYF
TGTGCCAGTAGTCGCGACCTCGGACAGGGGGGGTACGAGCAGTACTTC
>-|TRBV7-6|15|many|TRBJ1-5
CASSLFSGFNQPQHF
TGTGCCAGCAGCTTATTTTCAGGGTTCAATCAGCCCCAGCATTTT
>-|TRBV2|16|few|TRBJ1-3
CASSTGLSNSGNTIYF
TGTGCCAGCAGTACGGGACTTTCTAACTCTGGAAACACCATATATTTT